This TCR beta chain was observed in a study of blood T cell repertoires in COVID-19. On the study more broadly: The analysed material was cDNA or gDNA that came from T cells, B-cell-depleted T cells, or PBMCs.

Original methodology: Amplifying reference gene primers gave estimates of nucleated cell counts. Profiled with immunoSEQ multiplex PCR; TCRdb holds only in-frame clones, not every one. V, J and clone size derive from that table, while D and trimming were established from the DNA sequence. There are 200,000 to 250,000 clones in the sample; roughly 80% occur only once, and roughly 1.8% lies in the top ten. This CDR3 has 12 residues. Trimming took 2 bases from V and 7 from J, leaving 9 bases between them. CDR1 and CDR2 (germline): MNHEY, SVGAGI. Across fewer than 25 US areas, participants ranged in age from 18 to 89 years. Symptom resolution, clearance, or two negative PCRs marked the recovered donors of Cohort 3.

Specimen: PBMCs or T cells enriched from blood (not recorded which). V gene TRBV6-5 combines with J gene TRBJ2-7; D remains unclear. The TCR comes from a man in his sixties who had recovered from COVID-19. The CDR3: CASSYDLREQYF. Written as DNA, the CDR3 is TGTGCCAGCAGTTACGACTTACGAGAGCAGTACTTC.